The entry below describes one T cell receptor (beta chain). There is no known antigen for this receptor. One base away there is no much larger clone; base qualities are not given. V is pared back by 0 bases and J by 6 bases, with 12 bases lying between the germline termini. Based on the germline V gene, the CDR1 and CDR2 sequences are SGHRS and YFSETQ. The CDR3 covers 15 residues, taking in both the cysteine and the phenylalanine. The sequence is cut down to CDR3 DNA, 45 bases in frame from base 1. Each collaborating institution followed its own protocols to collect whole blood in K2EDTA tubes. For TCRbeta analysis, collaborator samples were shipped as frozen whole blood, as isolated PBMCs, or as DNA extracted from either sample type. The data were taken from a study of blood T cell repertoires in COVID-19 (TCRdb year 2020). With regard to the full study: Samples covering the acute and convalescent phases of COVID-19 were provided by collaborators in the United States, Italy and Spain. Nearly every sample came with metadata listing a de-identified subject ID, COVID-19 status, age in years and sex. Where available, HLA class I and class II types were obtained from metadata supplied by the sample provider rather than from assay-based typing. Subjects who had been exposed to COVID-19, were actively infected with it, or had recovered from it provided the deeply sampled blood TCRbeta repertoires that made up the dataset. A freely available public database, intended as a resource for researchers studying the immune response to SARS-CoV-2, is where the repertoires were released. The prospective study material was composed of cDNA or gDNA derived from T cells, B-cell-depleted T cells, or PBMCs. Samples came from the ongoing ImmuneRACE study (first 160 participants) plus 1,254 subjects from 6 global collaborators.

Results and caveats for the whole study, not just this receptor: The amount of clinical and demographic metadata varied by source and participant and was provided uncurated.

The immunoSEQ Assay, a bias-controlled multiplex PCR, was used to amplify TCRbeta CDR3 regions from genomic DNA. Per the original workflow: Nucleated cell counts per sample were estimated from amplification of reference gene primers within the assay. To quantify the absolute abundance of each unique TCRbeta CDR3 rearrangement, sequence reads were collapsed and filtered. For each sample, productive Simpson clonality was calculated as the square root of Simpson's diversity index across productive rearrangements. Not all clones reach the TCRdb copy of this immuneACCESS table, which keeps in-frame sequences only. Checked studies attribute under half of the gap to unresolved V genes and leave the rest unexplained. That table furnishes V, J and clone size, whereas the DNA furnished D and trimming. Here the sample has 75,000 or so clones; 80% to 85% occur a single time. Clones ranked in the top ten supply 30% to 40% of the sample.

This receptor was identified in a woman in her 70s with acute or convalescent COVID-19. The rearrangement combines TRBV5-1 with TRBJ2-2; D gene: possibly TRBD2, on 6 matching bases. Sequenced: peripheral blood. The sequenced DNA is TGCGCCAGCAGCTTGGGAGTTTCGGGGGCCGGGGAGCTGTTTTTT. Translated, it reads CASSLGVSGAGELFF.